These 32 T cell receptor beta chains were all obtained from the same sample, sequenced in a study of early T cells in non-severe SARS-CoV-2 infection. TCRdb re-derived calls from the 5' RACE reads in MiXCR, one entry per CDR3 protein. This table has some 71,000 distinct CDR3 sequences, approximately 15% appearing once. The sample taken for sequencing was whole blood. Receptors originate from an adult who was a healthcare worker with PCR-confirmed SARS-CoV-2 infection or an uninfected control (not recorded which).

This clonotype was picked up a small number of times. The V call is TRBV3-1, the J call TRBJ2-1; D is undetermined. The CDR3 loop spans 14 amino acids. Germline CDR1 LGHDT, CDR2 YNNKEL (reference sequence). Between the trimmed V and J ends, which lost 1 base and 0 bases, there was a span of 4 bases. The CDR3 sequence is CASSQASSYNEQFF. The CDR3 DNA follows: TGTGCCAGCAGCCAAGCAAGCTCCTACAATGAGCAGTTCTTC.

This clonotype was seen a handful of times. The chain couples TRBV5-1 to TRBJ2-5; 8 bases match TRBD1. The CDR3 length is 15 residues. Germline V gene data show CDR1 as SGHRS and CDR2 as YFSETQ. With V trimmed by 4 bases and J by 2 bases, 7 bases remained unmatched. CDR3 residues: CASSRRTGKQETQYF. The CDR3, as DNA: TGCGCCAGCAGCCGCAGGACAGGGAAACAAGAGACCCAGTACTTC.

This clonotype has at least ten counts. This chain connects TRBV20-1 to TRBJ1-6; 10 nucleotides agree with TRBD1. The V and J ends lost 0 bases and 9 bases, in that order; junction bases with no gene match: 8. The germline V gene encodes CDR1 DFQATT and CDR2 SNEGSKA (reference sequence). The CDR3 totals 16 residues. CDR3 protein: CSARDAPGQGSSPLHF. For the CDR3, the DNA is TGCAGTGCTAGAGATGCCCCGGGACAGGGGAGTTCACCCCTCCACTTT.

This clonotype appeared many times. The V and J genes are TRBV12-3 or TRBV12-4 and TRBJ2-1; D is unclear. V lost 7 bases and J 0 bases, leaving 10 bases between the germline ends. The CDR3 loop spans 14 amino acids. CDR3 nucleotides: TGTGCCAGCATCCGAACAGACTCCTACAATGAGCAGTTCTTC. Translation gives CASIRTDSYNEQFF.

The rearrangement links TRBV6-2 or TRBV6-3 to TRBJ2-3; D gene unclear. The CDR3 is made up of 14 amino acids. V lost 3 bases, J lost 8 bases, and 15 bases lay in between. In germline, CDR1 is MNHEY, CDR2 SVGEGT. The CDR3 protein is CASSYELVYLTQYF. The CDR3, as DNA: TGTGCCAGCAGTTATGAATTGGTGTACCTTACGCAGTATTTT.

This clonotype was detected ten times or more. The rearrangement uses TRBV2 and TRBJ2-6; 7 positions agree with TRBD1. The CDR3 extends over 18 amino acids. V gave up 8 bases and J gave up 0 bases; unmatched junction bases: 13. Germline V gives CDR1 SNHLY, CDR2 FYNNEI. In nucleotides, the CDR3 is TGTGCCAGCGGAGCCGCCCGAGGGGGCACCTCTGGGGCCAACGTCCTGACTTTC. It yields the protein CASGAARGGTSGANVLTF.

The CDR3 DNA reads as TGTGCCAGCAGCTTAGGCGCCACGAACACCGGGGAGCTGTTTTTT. Translated: CASSLGATNTGELFF. This sequence joins TRBV11-1 and TRBJ2-2; D not resolved. The CDR3 consists of 15 residues. Per germline, CDR1 SGHAT and CDR2 FQDESV (reference sequence). The V end was cut by 1 base, the J end by 0 bases, with 6 bases between.

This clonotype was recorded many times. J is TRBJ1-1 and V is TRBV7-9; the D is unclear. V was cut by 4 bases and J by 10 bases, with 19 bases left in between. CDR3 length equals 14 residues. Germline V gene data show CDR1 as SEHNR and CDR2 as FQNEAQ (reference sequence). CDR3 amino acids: CASSSEWPPLAAFF. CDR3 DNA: TGTGCCAGCAGCTCGGAGTGGCCCCCTCTTGCAGCTTTCTTT.

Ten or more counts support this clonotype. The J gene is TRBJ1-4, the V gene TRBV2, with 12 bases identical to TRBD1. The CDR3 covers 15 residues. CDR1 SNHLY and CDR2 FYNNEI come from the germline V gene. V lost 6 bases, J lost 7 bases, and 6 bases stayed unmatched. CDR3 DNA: TGTGCCAGCAGCCCCGGGACAGGGGGCGGTGAAAAACTGTTTTTT. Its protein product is CASSPGTGGGEKLFF.

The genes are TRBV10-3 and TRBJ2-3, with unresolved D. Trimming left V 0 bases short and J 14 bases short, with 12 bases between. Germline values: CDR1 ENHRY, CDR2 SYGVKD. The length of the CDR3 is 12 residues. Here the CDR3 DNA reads TGTGCCATCAGTGAGTCGGGCGAATCGCCGTATTTT. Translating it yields CAISESGESPYF.

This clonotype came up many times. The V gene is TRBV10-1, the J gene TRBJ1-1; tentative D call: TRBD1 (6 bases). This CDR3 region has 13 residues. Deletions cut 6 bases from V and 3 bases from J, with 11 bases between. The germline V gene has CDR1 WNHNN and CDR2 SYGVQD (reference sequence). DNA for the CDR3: TGCGCCAGCAGCAAACCAGGGGACACTGAAGCTTTCTTT. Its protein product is CASSKPGDTEAFF.

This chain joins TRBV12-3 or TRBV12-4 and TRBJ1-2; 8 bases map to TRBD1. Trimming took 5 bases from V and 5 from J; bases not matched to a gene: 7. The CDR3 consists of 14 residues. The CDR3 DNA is TGTGCCAGCAGTACCAACGACAGGGGATATGGCTACACCTTC. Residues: CASSTNDRGYGYTF.

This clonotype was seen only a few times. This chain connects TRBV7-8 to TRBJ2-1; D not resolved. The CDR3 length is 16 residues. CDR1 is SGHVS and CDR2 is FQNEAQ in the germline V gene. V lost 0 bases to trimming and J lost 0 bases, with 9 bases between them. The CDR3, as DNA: TGTGCCAGCAGCTTAGCGCTGCGAAGCTCCTACAATGAGCAGTTCTTC. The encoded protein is CASSLALRSSYNEQFF.

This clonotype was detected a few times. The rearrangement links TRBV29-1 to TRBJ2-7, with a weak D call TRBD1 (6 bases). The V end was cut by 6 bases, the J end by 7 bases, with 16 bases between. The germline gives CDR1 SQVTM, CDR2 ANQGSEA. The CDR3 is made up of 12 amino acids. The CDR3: CSVIGGIGEQYF. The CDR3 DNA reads TGCAGCGTAATAGGGGGTATCGGGGAGCAGTACTTC.

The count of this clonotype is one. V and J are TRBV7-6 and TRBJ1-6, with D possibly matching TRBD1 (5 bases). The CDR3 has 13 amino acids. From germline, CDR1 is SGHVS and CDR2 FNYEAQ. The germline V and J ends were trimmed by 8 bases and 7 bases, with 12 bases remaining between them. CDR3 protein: CASGWGTNSPLHF. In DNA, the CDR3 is TGTGCCAGCGGGTGGGGGACGAATTCACCCCTCCACTTT.

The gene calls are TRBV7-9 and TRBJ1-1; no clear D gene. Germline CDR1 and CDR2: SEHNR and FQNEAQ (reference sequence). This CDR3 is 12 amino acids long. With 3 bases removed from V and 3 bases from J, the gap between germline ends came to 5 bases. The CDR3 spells CASSFWDTEAFF. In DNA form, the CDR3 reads TGTGCCAGCAGCTTCTGGGACACTGAAGCTTTCTTT. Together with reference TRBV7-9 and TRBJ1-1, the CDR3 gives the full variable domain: DTGVSQNPRHKITKRGQNVTFRCDPISEHNRLYWYRQTLGQGPEFLTYFQNEAQLEKSRLLSDRFSAERPKGSFSTLEIQRTEQGDSAMYLCASSFWDTEAFFGQGTRLTVV.

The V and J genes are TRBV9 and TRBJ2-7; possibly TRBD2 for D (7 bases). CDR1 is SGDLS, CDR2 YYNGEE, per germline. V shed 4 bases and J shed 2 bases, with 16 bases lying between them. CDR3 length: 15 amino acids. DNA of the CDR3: TGTGCCAGCAGCTTACGCGGGGGCCCTCCCTACGAGCAGTACTTC. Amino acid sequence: CASSLRGGPPYEQYF.

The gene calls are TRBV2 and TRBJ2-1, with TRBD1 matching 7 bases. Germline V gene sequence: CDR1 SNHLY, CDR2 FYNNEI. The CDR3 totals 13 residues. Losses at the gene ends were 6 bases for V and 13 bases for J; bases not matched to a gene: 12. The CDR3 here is CASRQGQPFFQFF. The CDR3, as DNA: TGTGCCAGCAGACAGGGACAGCCGTTTTTTCAGTTCTTC.

DNA for the CDR3: TGTGCCATCAGTGTCCTCCAGACTAGACAAGAGACCCAGTACTTC. It yields the protein CAISVLQTRQETQYF. This chain connects TRBV10-3 to TRBJ2-5; weak D call: TRBD2 (6 bases). Germline-derived CDR1 and CDR2 are ENHRY and SYGVKD. Trimming cost V 4 bases and J 2 bases, with 14 bases left between them. The CDR3 spans 15 residues.

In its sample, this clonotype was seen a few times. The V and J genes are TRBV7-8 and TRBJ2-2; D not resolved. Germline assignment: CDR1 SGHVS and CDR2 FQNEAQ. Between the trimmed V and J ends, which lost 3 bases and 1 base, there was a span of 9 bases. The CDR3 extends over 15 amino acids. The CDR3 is CASSLRRRNTGELFF. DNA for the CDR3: TGTGCCAGCAGCTTGCGGCGGAGGAACACCGGGGAGCTGTTTTTT.

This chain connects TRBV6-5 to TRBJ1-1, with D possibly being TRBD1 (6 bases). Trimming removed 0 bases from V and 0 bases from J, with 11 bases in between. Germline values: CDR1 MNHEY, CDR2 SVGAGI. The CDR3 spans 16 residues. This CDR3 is CASSYSQWTVNTEAFF. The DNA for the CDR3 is TGTGCCAGCAGTTACTCCCAATGGACAGTGAACACTGAAGCTTTCTTT.

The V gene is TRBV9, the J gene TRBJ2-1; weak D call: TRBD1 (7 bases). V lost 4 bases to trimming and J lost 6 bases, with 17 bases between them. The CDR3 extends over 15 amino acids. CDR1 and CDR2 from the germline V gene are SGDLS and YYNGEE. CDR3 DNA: TGTGCCAGCAGCCTTCGACAGGGACTTGTCAATGAGCAGTTCTTC. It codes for CASSLRQGLVNEQFF.

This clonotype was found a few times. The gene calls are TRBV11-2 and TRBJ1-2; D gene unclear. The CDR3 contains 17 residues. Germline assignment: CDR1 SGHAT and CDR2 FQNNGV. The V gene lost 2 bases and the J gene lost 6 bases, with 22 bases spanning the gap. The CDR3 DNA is TGTGCCAGCAGCTTAAATCTTGGTCAGTCTGGGGTCGATGGCTACACCTTC. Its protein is CASSLNLGQSGVDGYTF.

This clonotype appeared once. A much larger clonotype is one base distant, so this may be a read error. CDR3 residues: CAISEMLSGNIIYF. CDR3 nucleotide sequence: TGTGCCATCAGTGAGATGCTCTCTGGAAACATCATATATTTT. The rearrangement links TRBV10-3 to TRBJ1-3, with D unclear. The CDR3 has 14 residues. Germline values: CDR1 ENHRY, CDR2 SYGVKD.

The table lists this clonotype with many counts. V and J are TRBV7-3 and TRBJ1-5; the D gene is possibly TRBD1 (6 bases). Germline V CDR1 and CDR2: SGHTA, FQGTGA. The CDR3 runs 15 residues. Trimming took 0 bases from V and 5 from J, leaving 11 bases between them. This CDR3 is CASSLTSWTDQPQHF. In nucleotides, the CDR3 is TGTGCCAGCAGCTTAACAAGTTGGACAGATCAGCCCCAGCATTTT.

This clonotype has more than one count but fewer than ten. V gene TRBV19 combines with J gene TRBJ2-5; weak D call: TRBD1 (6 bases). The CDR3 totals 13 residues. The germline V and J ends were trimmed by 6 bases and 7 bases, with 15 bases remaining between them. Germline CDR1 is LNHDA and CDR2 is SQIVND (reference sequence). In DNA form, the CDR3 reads TGTGCCAGTAGAGAGGGGACACTGGGGACCCAGTACTTC. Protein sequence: CASREGTLGTQYF.

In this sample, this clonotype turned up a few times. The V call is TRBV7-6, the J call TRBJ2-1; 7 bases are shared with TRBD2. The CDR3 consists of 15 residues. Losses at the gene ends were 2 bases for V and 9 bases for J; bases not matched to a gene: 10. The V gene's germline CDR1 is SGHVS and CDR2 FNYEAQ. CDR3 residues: CASSLRSGVDGEQFF. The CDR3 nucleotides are TGTGCCAGCAGCTTACGGAGCGGGGTTGATGGTGAGCAGTTCTTC.

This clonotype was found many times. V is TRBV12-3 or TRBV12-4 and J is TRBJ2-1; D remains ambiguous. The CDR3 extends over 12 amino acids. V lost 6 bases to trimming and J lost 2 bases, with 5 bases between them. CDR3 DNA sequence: TGTGCCAGCAGGACGACCTACAATGAGCAGTTCTTC. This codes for CASRTTYNEQFF.

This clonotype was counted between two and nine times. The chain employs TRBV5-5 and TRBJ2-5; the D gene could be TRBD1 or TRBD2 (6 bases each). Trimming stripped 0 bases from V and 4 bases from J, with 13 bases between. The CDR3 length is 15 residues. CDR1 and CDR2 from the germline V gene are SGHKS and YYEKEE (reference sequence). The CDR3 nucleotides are TGTGCCAGCAGCTTGGCCGGGGGCCTACCAGAGACCCAGTACTTC. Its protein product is CASSLAGGLPETQYF.

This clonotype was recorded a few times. CDR3 coding DNA: TGTGCCAGCAGCCAAAATGCCGGGAACTCTGGAAACACCATATATTTT. This encodes CASSQNAGNSGNTIYF. V and J are TRBV3-1 and TRBJ1-3, with D hard to call. Germline lookup yields CDR1 LGHDT and CDR2 YNNKEL (reference sequence). This CDR3 comprises 16 residues. Trimming took 2 bases from V and 0 from J, leaving 11 bases between them.

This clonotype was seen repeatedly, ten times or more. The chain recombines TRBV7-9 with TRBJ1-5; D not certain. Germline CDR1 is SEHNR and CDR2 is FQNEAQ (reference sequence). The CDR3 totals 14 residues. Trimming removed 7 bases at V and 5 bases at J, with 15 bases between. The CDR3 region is CASTNYPGDQPQHF. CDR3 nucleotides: TGTGCCAGCACCAACTACCCAGGAGATCAGCCCCAGCATTTT.

This CDR3 reads CASSEGDRGYEQYF. DNA of the CDR3: TGTGCCAGCAGTGAGGGGGACAGGGGATACGAGCAGTACTTC. The chain combines TRBV6-1 with TRBJ2-7, with 10 bases fitting TRBD1. The germline CDR1 and CDR2 sequences are MNHNS and SASEGT. The ends lost 3 bases at V and 4 bases at J; junction bases unmatched: 3. The CDR3 runs to 14 residues.